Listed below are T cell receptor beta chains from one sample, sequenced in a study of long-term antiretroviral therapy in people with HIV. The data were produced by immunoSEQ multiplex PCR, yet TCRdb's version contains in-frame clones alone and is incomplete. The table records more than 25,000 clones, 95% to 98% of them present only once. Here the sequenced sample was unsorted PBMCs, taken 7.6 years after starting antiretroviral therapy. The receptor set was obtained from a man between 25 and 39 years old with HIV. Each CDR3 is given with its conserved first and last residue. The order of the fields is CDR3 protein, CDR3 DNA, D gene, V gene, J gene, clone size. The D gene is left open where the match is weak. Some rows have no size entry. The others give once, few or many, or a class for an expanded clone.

CDR3 protein: CALSGSYEQYF
CDR3 DNA: TGTGCCCTATCGGGGTCCTACGAGCAGTACTTC
D gene: .
V gene: TRBV10-3
J gene: TRBJ2-7
clone size: .

CDR3 protein: CASSLDRLGNEQFF
CDR3 DNA: TGTGCCAGCAGCTTAGATCGACTAGGCAATGAGCAGTTCTTC
D gene: .
V gene: TRBV11-2
J gene: TRBJ2-1
clone size: .

CDR3 protein: CASSLGQGNSPLHF
CDR3 DNA: TGCGCCAGCAGCTTGGGACAGGGAAATTCACCCCTCCACTTT
D gene: TRBD1
V gene: TRBV5-1
J gene: TRBJ1-6
clone size: .

CDR3 protein: CASSVELTTDTQYF
CDR3 DNA: TGTGCCAGCAGTGTTGAACTAACCACAGATACGCAGTATTTT
D gene: .
V gene: TRBV6-4
J gene: TRBJ2-3
clone size: .

CDR3 protein: CASSIQNTGELFF
CDR3 DNA: TGTGCCAGCAGTATACAGAACACCGGGGAGCTGTTTTTT
D gene: .
V gene: TRBV27
J gene: TRBJ2-2
clone size: .

CDR3 protein: CSVEDLGLAGVDEQFF
CDR3 DNA: TGCAGCGTTGAAGACTTGGGCCTAGCGGGAGTAGATGAGCAGTTCTTC
D gene: TRBD2
V gene: TRBV29-1
J gene: TRBJ2-1
clone size: .

CDR3 protein: CASSVTGTSVEQYF
CDR3 DNA: TGTGCCAGCAGTGTAACCGGGACTAGCGTCGAGCAGTACTTC
D gene: TRBD2
V gene: TRBV2
J gene: TRBJ2-7
clone size: .

CDR3 protein: CASSQGTGPYEQYF
CDR3 DNA: TGTGCCAGCAGCCAGGGGACAGGTCCCTACGAGCAGTACTTC
D gene: TRBD1
V gene: TRBV5-6
J gene: TRBJ2-7
clone size: .

CDR3 protein: CASRNRGFEAFF
CDR3 DNA: TGTGCCAGCAGAAACAGGGGGTTTGAAGCTTTCTTT
D gene: TRBD1
V gene: TRBV6-1
J gene: TRBJ1-1
clone size: .

CDR3 protein: CASRPTGLGGGYTF
CDR3 DNA: TGTGCCAGCAGGCCTACAGGGTTAGGGGGTGGCTACACCTTC
D gene: .
V gene: TRBV6-5
J gene: TRBJ1-2
clone size: once

CDR3 protein: CASSIDLEGNTEAFF
CDR3 DNA: TGTGCCAGTAGTATAGATCTCGAGGGGAACACTGAAGCTTTCTTT
D gene: .
V gene: TRBV19
J gene: TRBJ1-1
clone size: .

CDR3 protein: CASSVDETGNSPLHF
CDR3 DNA: TGTGCCAGCAGCGTAGATGAGACAGGGAATTCACCCCTCCACTTT
D gene: TRBD1
V gene: TRBV9
J gene: TRBJ1-6
clone size: .

CDR3 protein: CASSETGSTYGYTF
CDR3 DNA: TGCGCCAGCAGCGAGACAGGGAGTACCTATGGCTACACCTTC
D gene: TRBD1
V gene: TRBV5-1
J gene: TRBJ1-2
clone size: .

CDR3 protein: CASSWNTEAFF
CDR3 DNA: TGTGCCAGCAGCTGGAACACTGAAGCTTTCTTT
D gene: .
V gene: TRBV13
J gene: TRBJ1-1
clone size: .

CDR3 protein: CASSYGTWASEQYF
CDR3 DNA: TGCGCCAGCAGCTACGGGACTTGGGCCTCCGAGCAGTACTTC
D gene: .
V gene: TRBV5-1
J gene: TRBJ2-7
clone size: .

CDR3 protein: CASSHHPGLAGTIRYEQYF
CDR3 DNA: TGTGCCAGCAGCCATCACCCGGGACTAGCGGGGACGATCCGCTACGAGCAGTACTTC
D gene: TRBD2
V gene: TRBV7-2
J gene: TRBJ2-7
clone size: .

CDR3 protein: CATGPGLGTEAFF
CDR3 DNA: TGTGCCACCGGGCCAGGATTGGGCACTGAAGCTTTCTTT
D gene: .
V gene: TRBV7-9
J gene: TRBJ1-1
clone size: .

CDR3 protein: CSAHWGETQYF
CDR3 DNA: TGCAGTGCTCATTGGGGGGAGACCCAGTACTTC
D gene: .
V gene: TRBV20-1
J gene: TRBJ2-5
clone size: .

CDR3 protein: CASSGLNEQFF
CDR3 DNA: TGTGCCAGCAGCGGACTCAATGAGCAGTTCTTC
D gene: .
V gene: TRBV5-6
J gene: TRBJ2-1
clone size: .

CDR3 protein: CASSLVGGPGDGYTF
CDR3 DNA: TGTGCCAGCAGCTTAGTTGGGGGGCCGGGGGATGGCTACACCTTC
D gene: .
V gene: TRBV11-2
J gene: TRBJ1-2
clone size: .

CDR3 protein: CASRPDRVGEQYF
CDR3 DNA: TGTGCCAGCAGACCGGACAGGGTGGGCGAGCAGTACTTC
D gene: TRBD1
V gene: TRBV25-1
J gene: TRBJ2-7
clone size: .

CDR3 protein: CAWSVEGRYEAFF
CDR3 DNA: TGTGCCTGGAGTGTAGAGGGAAGGTATGAAGCTTTCTTT
D gene: .
V gene: TRBV30
J gene: TRBJ1-1
clone size: .

CDR3 protein: CASSLRGLSGYTF
CDR3 DNA: TGTGCCAGCAGTTTACGGGGGCTCTCTGGCTACACCTTC
D gene: .
V gene: TRBV27
J gene: TRBJ1-2
clone size: .

CDR3 protein: CASSQDWDRLPGEQYF
CDR3 DNA: TGTGCCAGCAGCCAAGACTGGGACAGGCTGCCCGGCGAGCAGTACTTC
D gene: TRBD1
V gene: TRBV4-2
J gene: TRBJ2-7
clone size: once

CDR3 protein: CARACQGTVEHQPQHF
CDR3 DNA: TGCGCCAGAGCTTGTCAGGGGACAGTCGAACATCAGCCCCAGCATTTT
D gene: TRBD1
V gene: TRBV5-1
J gene: TRBJ1-5
clone size: once

CDR3 protein: CASSFNSRETQYF
CDR3 DNA: TGTGCCAGCAGCTTCAACAGCAGAGAGACCCAGTACTTC
D gene: .
V gene: TRBV11-3
J gene: TRBJ2-5
clone size: .

CDR3 protein: CASKGRAYGYTF
CDR3 DNA: TGTGCCAGCAAAGGCAGGGCCTATGGCTACACCTTC
D gene: .
V gene: TRBV2
J gene: TRBJ1-2
clone size: once

CDR3 protein: CASSKGTTYEQYF
CDR3 DNA: TGTGCCAGCAGCAAAGGTACAACCTACGAGCAGTACTTC
D gene: .
V gene: TRBV21-1
J gene: TRBJ2-7
clone size: once

CDR3 protein: CASSVASGSNEKLFF
CDR3 DNA: TGTGCCAGCAGCGTGGCAAGTGGGTCTAATGAAAAACTGTTTTTT
D gene: .
V gene: TRBV9
J gene: TRBJ1-4
clone size: .

CDR3 protein: CASRWRADTGELFF
CDR3 DNA: TGTGCCAGCAGATGGAGGGCGGACACCGGGGAGCTGTTTTTT
D gene: .
V gene: TRBV28
J gene: TRBJ2-2
clone size: .

CDR3 protein: CASSESGGAREQYF
CDR3 DNA: TGTGCCAGCAGTGAAAGCGGGGGGGCCCGGGAGCAGTACTTC
D gene: TRBD2
V gene: TRBV6-4
J gene: TRBJ2-7
clone size: .

CDR3 protein: CASSPRLELFF
CDR3 DNA: TGTGCCAGCAGCCCGAGGCTGGAGCTGTTTTTT
D gene: .
V gene: TRBV2
J gene: TRBJ2-2
clone size: .

CDR3 protein: CASSEYAPMEGYTF
CDR3 DNA: TGTGCCAGCAGTGAATACGCACCCATGGAAGGCTACACCTTC
D gene: .
V gene: TRBV25-1
J gene: TRBJ1-2
clone size: .

CDR3 protein: CASSPLAGGPSEQFF
CDR3 DNA: TGTGCCAGCAGTCCACTAGCGGGAGGGCCCAGTGAGCAGTTCTTC
D gene: TRBD2
V gene: TRBV4-2
J gene: TRBJ2-1
clone size: .

CDR3 protein: CASSLSVGAQGAGELFF
CDR3 DNA: TGTGCCAGCAGTTTATCGGTGGGGGCGCAGGGGGCCGGGGAGCTGTTTTTT
D gene: TRBD1
V gene: TRBV27
J gene: TRBJ2-2
clone size: once

CDR3 protein: CAWNIAGGMANEQFF
CDR3 DNA: TGTGCCTGGAACATAGCGGGAGGTATGGCCAATGAGCAGTTCTTC
D gene: TRBD2
V gene: TRBV30
J gene: TRBJ2-1
clone size: .

CDR3 protein: CASSPDGTDYEQYF
CDR3 DNA: TGTGCCAGCAGTCCTGACGGGACGGACTACGAGCAGTACTTC
D gene: .
V gene: TRBV6-5
J gene: TRBJ2-7
clone size: .

CDR3 protein: CASTSGTSGNTIYF
CDR3 DNA: TGTGCCAGCACCTCGGGGACCTCTGGAAACACCATATATTTT
D gene: .
V gene: TRBV27
J gene: TRBJ1-3
clone size: .

CDR3 protein: CASSLGDNANVKQETQYF
CDR3 DNA: TGCGCCAGCAGCTTGGGAGACAACGCAAATGTTAAACAAGAGACCCAGTACTTC
D gene: .
V gene: TRBV5-1
J gene: TRBJ2-5
clone size: .

CDR3 protein: CARSGEAFF
CDR3 DNA: TGTGCCAGAAGTGGTGAAGCTTTCTTT
D gene: .
V gene: TRBV9
J gene: TRBJ1-1
clone size: .

CDR3 protein: CASSPGTAAIQAFF
CDR3 DNA: TGTGCCAGCAGTCCAGGGACAGCGGCAATCCAGGCTTTCTTT
D gene: TRBD1
V gene: TRBV2
J gene: TRBJ1-1
clone size: .

CDR3 protein: CASSVDAGGQPQHF
CDR3 DNA: TGTGCCAGCAGCGTAGACGCCGGTGGTCAGCCCCAGCATTTT
D gene: .
V gene: TRBV9
J gene: TRBJ1-5
clone size: .

CDR3 protein: CASSDGGGGGETQYF
CDR3 DNA: TGTGCCAGCAGTGATGGGGGAGGGGGCGGAGAGACCCAGTACTTC
D gene: .
V gene: TRBV2
J gene: TRBJ2-5
clone size: .

CDR3 protein: CASTRGGSTDTQYF
CDR3 DNA: TGTGCCAGTACTCGCGGGGGTAGCACAGATACGCAGTATTTT
D gene: TRBD2
V gene: TRBV19
J gene: TRBJ2-3
clone size: .

CDR3 protein: CASTLSIPQETQYF
CDR3 DNA: TGTGCCAGCACACTAAGCATCCCCCAAGAGACCCAGTACTTC
D gene: .
V gene: TRBV2
J gene: TRBJ2-5
clone size: .

CDR3 protein: CASSPAGAGQPQHF
CDR3 DNA: TGTGCCAGCTCACCGGCGGGGGCCGGACAGCCCCAGCATTTT
D gene: .
V gene: TRBV18
J gene: TRBJ1-5
clone size: .

CDR3 protein: CASGIAGAYNEQFF
CDR3 DNA: TGTGCCAGCGGAATAGCGGGGGCCTACAATGAGCAGTTCTTC
D gene: TRBD2
V gene: TRBV19
J gene: TRBJ2-1
clone size: .

CDR3 protein: CASSLGGDYTEAFF
CDR3 DNA: TGTGCCAGCAGCTTAGGAGGGGACTACACTGAAGCTTTCTTT
D gene: .
V gene: TRBV11-3
J gene: TRBJ1-1
clone size: .

CDR3 protein: CASSPPGVLQPQHF
CDR3 DNA: TGTGCCAGCAGCCCTCCGGGGGTTTTGCAGCCCCAGCATTTT
D gene: .
V gene: TRBV25-1
J gene: TRBJ1-5
clone size: .

CDR3 protein: CASSLGFSGSGANVLTF
CDR3 DNA: TGTGCCAGCAGCTTAGGTTTTTCGGGGTCCGGGGCCAACGTCCTGACTTTC
D gene: .
V gene: TRBV7-8
J gene: TRBJ2-6
clone size: .

CDR3 protein: CSVRAGWEQYF
CDR3 DNA: TGCAGCGTTCGAGCGGGGTGGGAGCAGTACTTC
D gene: TRBD2
V gene: TRBV29-1
J gene: TRBJ2-7
clone size: .

CDR3 protein: CASRIRGQGHSGEKLFF
CDR3 DNA: TGTGCCAGCAGGATTAGGGGACAGGGGCACTCCGGTGAAAAACTGTTTTTT
D gene: TRBD1
V gene: TRBV7-6
J gene: TRBJ1-4
clone size: .

CDR3 protein: CSSSRGGGVQETQYF
CDR3 DNA: TGCAGCTCCTCCCGGGGAGGGGGGGTCCAAGAGACCCAGTACTTC
D gene: .
V gene: TRBV29-1
J gene: TRBJ2-5
clone size: .

CDR3 protein: CASSSGTSGAGEQYF
CDR3 DNA: TGTGCCAGCAGTTCCGGGACTAGCGGGGCGGGGGAGCAGTACTTC
D gene: TRBD2
V gene: TRBV7-2
J gene: TRBJ2-7
clone size: .